This T cell receptor beta chain is from a study of identical twins. At least ten counts were recorded for this clonotype. Template switching created a universal primer site, and the cDNA included unique molecular identifiers. TCRdb used MiXCR to reprocess the 5' RACE reads, holding one entry per CDR3 protein. The sample includes about 810,000 distinct CDR3 sequences, 12% of them seen just once. The data also belong to a second study, concerning yellow fever vaccine responses in identical twins.

The sequence derives from a woman aged 18-29 years in good health. The specimen sequenced was PBMCs.

CDR3 in DNA: TGTGCCAGCAGCCTACGGACAGTATCGGACACTGAAGCTTTCTTT. This gives the protein CASSLRTVSDTEAFF. V usage is TRBV7-9 and J usage is TRBJ1-1; a weak D match, TRBD1 (6 bases). Germline V CDR1 and CDR2: SEHNR, FQNEAQ (reference sequence). This CDR3 is built from 15 residues. V was shortened by 5 bases and J by 3 bases, with 16 bases between the two germline ends.